This T cell receptor (beta chain) was observed in a study of vaccination effects on CD4 cells after COVID-19. Turning to the study itself: Once vaccinated, a few convalescent patients were sampled both early and late afterward.

As regards this clone: Its antigen is still unknown.

Method: immunoSEQ multiplex PCR; TCRdb's copy keeps in-frame clones and lacks some. The sample holds some 15,000 clones, around 81% seen once. Peptide-pool stimulation followed by sequencing identified expanded antigen-specific CD4+ clonotypes in the ViraFEST assay. Having been cultured for 9 to 11 days, the cells underwent CD4+ T cell isolation. This individual contracted SARS-CoV-2 between March and December 2020, as verified by PCR. Participants got two doses of BNT162b2 or mRNA-1273 vaccine. In germline, CDR1 is SEHNR, CDR2 FQNEAQ (reference sequence). The V end lost 5 bases, the J end lost 4 bases, and 17 bases lay between the germline ends. This CDR3 spans 15 amino acids.

The clonotype comes from a human donor who had a prior SARS-CoV-2 infection. The chain uses TRBV7-9 and TRBJ1-1; TRBD1 is a possible D gene (6 bases). The sequencing here drew on CD4+ T cells from PBMCs cultured with SARS-CoV-2 spike peptides, taken after COVID-19 vaccination. CDR3 nucleotides: TGTGCCAGCAGCCAACTAGGGGGTACTGGCACTGAAGCTTTCTTT. Protein product: CASSQLGGTGTEAFF.